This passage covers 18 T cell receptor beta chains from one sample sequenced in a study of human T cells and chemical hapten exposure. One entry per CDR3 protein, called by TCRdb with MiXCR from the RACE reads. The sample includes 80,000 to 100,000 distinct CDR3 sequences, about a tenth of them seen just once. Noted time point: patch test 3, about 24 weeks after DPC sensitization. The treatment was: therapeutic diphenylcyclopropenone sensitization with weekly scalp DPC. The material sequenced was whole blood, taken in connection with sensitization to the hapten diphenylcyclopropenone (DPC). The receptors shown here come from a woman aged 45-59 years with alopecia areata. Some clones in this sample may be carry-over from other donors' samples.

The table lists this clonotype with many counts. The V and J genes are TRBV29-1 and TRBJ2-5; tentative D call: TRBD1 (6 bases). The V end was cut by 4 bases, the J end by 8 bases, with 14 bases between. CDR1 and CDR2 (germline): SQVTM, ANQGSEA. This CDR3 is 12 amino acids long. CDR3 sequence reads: CSVGGQGPTQYF. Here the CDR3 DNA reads TGCAGCGTTGGGGGGCAGGGGCCAACCCAGTACTTC.

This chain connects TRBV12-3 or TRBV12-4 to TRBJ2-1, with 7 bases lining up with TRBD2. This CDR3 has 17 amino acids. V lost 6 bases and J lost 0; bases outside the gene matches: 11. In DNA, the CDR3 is TGTGCCAGCAGAGGAGGGGCTAGCGGCCGCTCCTACAATGAGCAGTTCTTC. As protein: CASRGGASGRSYNEQFF.

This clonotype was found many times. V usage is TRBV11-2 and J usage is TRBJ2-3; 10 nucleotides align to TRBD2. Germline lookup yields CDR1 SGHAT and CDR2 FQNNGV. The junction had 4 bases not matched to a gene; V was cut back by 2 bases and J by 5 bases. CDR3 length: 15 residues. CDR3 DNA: TGTGCCAGCAGCTTACTAGCGGGAGTTGGAGATACGCAGTATTTT. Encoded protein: CASSLLAGVGDTQYF.

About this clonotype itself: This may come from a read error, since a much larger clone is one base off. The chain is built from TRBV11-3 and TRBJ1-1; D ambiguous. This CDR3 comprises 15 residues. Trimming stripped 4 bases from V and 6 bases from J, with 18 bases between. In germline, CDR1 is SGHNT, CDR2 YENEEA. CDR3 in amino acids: CASSSARSKAAEAFF. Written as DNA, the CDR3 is TGTGCCAGCAGCTCCGCCCGGTCAAAGGCTGCTGAAGCTTTCTTT.

The DNA of the CDR3 is TGTGCCAGCAGTTTACGTCAGGGAGCCTCTGGGGAGCAGTACTTC. Protein sequence: CASSLRQGASGEQYF. This chain links TRBV28 with TRBJ2-7; D assignment may be TRBD1 or TRBD2 (5 bases each). The CDR3 has 15 amino acids. The germline V gene has CDR1 MDHEN and CDR2 SYDVKM. Trimming removed 2 bases from V and 7 bases from J, with 18 bases in between.

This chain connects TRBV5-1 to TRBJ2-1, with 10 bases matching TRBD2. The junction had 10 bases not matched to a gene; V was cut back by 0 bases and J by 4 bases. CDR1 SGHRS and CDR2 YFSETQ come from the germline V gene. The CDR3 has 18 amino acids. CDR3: CASSLGRLAGTTYNEQFF. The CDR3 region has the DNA TGCGCCAGCAGCTTGGGCCGACTAGCGGGTACTACTTACAATGAGCAGTTCTTC.

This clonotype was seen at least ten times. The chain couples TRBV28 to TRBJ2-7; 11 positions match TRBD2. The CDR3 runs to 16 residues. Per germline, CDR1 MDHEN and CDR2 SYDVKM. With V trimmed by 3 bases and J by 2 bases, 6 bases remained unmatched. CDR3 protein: CASSFLGTSGTYEQYF. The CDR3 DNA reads TGTGCCAGCAGTTTCCTCGGGACTAGCGGCACCTACGAGCAGTACTTC.

The CDR3 here is CASEGLSYEQYF. The CDR3 DNA reads as TGTGCCAGCGAAGGACTCTCCTACGAGCAGTACTTC. The chain has TRBV21-1 and TRBJ2-7; the table's D call of TRBD2 was not tested on the DNA. TRBV21-1 is listed as a pseudogene. The CDR3 has 12 residues.

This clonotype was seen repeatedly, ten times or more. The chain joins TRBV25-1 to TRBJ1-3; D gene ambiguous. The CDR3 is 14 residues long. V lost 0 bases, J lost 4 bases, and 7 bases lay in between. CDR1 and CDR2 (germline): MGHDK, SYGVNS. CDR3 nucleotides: TGTGCCAGCAGTGAATACGGGAGAGGAAACACCATATATTTT. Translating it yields CASSEYGRGNTIYF. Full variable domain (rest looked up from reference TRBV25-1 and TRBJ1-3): EADIYQTPRYLVIGTGKKITLECSQTMGHDKMYWYQQDPGMELHLIHYSYGVNSTEKGDLSSESTVSRIRTEHFPLTLESARPSHTSQYLCASSEYGRGNTIYFGEGSWLTVV.

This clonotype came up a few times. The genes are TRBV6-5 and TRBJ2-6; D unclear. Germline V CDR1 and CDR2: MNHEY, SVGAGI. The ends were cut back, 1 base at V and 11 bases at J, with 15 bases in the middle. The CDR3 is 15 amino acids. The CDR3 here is CASSYFGRASHVLTF. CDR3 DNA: TGTGCCAGCAGTTACTTCGGACGGGCGTCCCACGTCCTGACTTTC.

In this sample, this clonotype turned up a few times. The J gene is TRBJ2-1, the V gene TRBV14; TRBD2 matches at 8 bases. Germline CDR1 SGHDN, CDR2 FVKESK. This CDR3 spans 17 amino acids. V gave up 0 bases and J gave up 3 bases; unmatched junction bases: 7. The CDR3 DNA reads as TGTGCCAGCAGCCAAGATACGGGGGGGTTGAACTACAATGAGCAGTTCTTC. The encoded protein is CASSQDTGGLNYNEQFF.

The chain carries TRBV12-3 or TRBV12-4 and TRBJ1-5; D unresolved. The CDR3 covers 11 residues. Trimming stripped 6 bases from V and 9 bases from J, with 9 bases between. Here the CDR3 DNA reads TGTGCCAGCAGCCTCGCAGGGCCCCAGCATTTT. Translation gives CASSLAGPQHF.

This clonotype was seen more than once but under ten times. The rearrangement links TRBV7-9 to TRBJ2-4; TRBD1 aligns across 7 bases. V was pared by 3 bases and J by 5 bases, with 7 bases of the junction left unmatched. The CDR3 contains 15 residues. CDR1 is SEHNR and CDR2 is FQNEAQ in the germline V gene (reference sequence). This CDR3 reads CASSFPTGVQNIQYF. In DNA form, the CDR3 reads TGTGCCAGCAGCTTTCCTACAGGGGTCCAAAACATTCAGTACTTC.

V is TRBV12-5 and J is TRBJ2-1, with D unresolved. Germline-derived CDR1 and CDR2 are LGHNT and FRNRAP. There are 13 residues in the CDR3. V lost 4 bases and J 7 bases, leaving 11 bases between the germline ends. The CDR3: CASGSPPGNEQFF. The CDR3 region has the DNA TGTGCTAGTGGTTCGCCTCCCGGGAATGAGCAGTTCTTC.

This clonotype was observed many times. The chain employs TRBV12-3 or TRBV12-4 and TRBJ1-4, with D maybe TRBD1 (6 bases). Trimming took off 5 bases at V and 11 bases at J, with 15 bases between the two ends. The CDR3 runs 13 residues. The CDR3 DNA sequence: TGTGCCAGCAGTCCCACAGGGTACCTCAAACTGTTTTTT. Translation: CASSPTGYLKLFF.

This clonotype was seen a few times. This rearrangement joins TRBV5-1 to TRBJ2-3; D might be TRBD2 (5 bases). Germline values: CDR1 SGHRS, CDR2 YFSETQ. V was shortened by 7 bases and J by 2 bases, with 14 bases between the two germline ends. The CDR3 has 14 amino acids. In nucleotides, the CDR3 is TGCGCCAGCTATGCGAGCGGCCTCACAGATACGCAGTATTTT. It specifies CASYASGLTDTQYF.

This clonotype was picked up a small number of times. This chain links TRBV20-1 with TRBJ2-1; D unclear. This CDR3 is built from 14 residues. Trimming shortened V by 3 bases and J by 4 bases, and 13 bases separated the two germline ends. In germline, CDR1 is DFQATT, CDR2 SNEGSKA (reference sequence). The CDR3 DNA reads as TGCAGTGCTAGTGCGTGGACCCGGTACAATGAGCAGTTCTTC. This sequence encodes CSASAWTRYNEQFF.

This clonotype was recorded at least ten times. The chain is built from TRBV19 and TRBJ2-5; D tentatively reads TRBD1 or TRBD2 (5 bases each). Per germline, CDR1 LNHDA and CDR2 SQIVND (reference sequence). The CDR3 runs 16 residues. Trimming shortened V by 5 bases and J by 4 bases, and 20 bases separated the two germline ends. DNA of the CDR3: TGTGCCAGTAGTTGGGGTGGCACCCGAGGGGCAGAGACCCAGTACTTC. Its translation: CASSWGGTRGAETQYF. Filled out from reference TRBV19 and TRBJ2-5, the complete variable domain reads DGGITQSPKYLFRKEGQNVTLSCEQNLNHDAMYWYRQDPGQGLRLIYYSQIVNDFQKGDIAEGYSVSREKKESFPLTVTSAQKNPTAFYLCASSWGGTRGAETQYFGPGTRLLVL.